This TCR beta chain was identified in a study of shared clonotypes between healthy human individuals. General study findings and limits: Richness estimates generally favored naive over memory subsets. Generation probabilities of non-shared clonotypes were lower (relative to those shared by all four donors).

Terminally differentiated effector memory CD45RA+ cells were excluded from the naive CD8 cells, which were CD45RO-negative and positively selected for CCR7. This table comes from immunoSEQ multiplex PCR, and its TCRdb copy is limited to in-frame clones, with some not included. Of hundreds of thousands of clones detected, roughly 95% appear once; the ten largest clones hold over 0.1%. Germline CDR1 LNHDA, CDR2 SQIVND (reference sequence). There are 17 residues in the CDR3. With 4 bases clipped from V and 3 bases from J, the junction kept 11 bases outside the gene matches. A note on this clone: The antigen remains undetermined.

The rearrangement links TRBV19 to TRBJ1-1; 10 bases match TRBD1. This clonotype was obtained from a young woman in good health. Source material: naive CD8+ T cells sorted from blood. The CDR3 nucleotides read TGTGCCAGTAGTACCGACAGGGGGCGAATAACTCACACTGAAGCTTTCTTT. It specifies CASSTDRGRITHTEAFF. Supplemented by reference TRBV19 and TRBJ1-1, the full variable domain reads DGGITQSPKYLFRKEGQNVTLSCEQNLNHDAMYWYRQDPGQGLRLIYYSQIVNDFQKGDIAEGYSVSREKKESFPLTVTSAQKNPTAFYLCASSTDRGRITHTEAFFGQGTRLTVV.